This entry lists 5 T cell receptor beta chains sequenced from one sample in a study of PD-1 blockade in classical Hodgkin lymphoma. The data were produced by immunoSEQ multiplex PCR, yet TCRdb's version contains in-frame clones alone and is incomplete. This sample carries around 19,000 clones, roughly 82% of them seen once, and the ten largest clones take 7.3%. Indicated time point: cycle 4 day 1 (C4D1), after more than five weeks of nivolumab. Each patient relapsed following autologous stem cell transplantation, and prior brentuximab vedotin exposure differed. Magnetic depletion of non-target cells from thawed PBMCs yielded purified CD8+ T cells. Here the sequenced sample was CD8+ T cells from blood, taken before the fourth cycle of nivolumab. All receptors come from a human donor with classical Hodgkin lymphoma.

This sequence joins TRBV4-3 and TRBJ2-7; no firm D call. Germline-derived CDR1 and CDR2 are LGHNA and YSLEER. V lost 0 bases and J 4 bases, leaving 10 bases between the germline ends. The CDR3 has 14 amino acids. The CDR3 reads CASSQDYPLYEQYF. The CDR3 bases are TGCGCCAGCAGCCAAGATTACCCGTTATACGAGCAGTACTTC.

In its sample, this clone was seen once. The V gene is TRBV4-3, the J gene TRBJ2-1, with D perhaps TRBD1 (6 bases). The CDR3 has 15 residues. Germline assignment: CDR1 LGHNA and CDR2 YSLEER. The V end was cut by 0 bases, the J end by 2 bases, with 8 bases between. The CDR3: CASSQDRGTYNEQFF. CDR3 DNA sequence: TGCGCCAGCAGCCAAGACAGGGGCACCTACAATGAGCAGTTCTTC.

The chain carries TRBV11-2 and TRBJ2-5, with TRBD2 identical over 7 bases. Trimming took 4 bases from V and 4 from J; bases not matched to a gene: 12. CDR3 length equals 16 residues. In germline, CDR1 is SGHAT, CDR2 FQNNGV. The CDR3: CASSSLSPSGGETQYF. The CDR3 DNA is TGTGCCAGCAGCTCCCTTTCCCCATCGGGGGGAGAGACCCAGTACTTC.

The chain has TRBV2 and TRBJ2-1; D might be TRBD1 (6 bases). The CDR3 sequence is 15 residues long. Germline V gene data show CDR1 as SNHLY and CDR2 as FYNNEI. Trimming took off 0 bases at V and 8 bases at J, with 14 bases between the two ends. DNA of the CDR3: TGTGCCAGCAGTGAAGCGGAAACAGGGTGGGATGAGCAGTTCTTC. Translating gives CASSEAETGWDEQFF.

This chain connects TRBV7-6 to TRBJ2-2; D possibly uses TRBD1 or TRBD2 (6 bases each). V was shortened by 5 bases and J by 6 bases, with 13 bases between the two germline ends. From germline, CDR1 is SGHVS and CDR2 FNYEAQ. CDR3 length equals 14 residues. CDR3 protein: CASSLGGGAGELFF. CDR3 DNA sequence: TGTGCCAGCAGCCTAGGAGGGGGAGCCGGGGAGCTGTTTTTT.